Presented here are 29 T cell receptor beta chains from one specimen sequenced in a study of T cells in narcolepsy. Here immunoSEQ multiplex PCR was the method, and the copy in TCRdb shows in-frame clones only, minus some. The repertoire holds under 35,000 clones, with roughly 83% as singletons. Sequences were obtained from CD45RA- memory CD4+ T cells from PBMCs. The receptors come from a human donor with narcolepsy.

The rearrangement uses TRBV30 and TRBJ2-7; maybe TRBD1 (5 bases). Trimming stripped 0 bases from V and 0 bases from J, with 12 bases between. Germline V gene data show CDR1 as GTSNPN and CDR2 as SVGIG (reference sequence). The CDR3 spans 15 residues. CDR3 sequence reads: CAWSVGQFSSYEQYF. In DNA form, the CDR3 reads TGTGCCTGGAGTGTGGGGCAGTTTTCCTCCTACGAGCAGTACTTC.

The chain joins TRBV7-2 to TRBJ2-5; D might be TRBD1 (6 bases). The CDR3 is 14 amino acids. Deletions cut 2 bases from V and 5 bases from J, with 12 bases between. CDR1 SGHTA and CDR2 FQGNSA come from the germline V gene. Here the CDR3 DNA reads TGTGCCAGCAGCTTAACTAACAGGGCCGAGACCCAGTACTTC. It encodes CASSLTNRAETQYF.

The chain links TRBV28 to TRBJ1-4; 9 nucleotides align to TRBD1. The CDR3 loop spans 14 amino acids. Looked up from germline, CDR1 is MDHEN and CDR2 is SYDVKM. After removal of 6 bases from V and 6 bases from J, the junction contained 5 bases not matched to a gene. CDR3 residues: CASRVGTGYEKLFF. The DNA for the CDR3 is TGTGCCAGCAGGGTCGGGACAGGGTATGAAAAACTGTTTTTT.

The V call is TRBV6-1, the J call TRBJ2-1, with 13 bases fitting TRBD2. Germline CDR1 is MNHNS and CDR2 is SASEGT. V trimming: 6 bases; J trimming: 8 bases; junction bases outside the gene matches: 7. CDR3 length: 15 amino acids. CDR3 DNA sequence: TGTGCCAGCAGAGAAACTAGCGGGAGGGCGGATGAGCAGTTCTTC. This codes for CASRETSGRADEQFF.

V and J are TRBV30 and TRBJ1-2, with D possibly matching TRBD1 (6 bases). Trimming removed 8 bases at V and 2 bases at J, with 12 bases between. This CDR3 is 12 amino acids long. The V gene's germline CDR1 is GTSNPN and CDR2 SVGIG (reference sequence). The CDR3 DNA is TGTGCCCGAGGGGGGGCCAACTATGGCTACACCTTC. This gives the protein CARGGANYGYTF.

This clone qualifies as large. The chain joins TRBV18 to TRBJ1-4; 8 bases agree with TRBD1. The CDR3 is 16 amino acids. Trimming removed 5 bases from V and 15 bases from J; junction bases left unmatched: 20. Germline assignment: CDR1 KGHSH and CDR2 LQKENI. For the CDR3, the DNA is TGTGCCAGCTCAGCGATACCCGGGACAGGCTATAACGGGGTGTTTTTT. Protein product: CASSAIPGTGYNGVFF.

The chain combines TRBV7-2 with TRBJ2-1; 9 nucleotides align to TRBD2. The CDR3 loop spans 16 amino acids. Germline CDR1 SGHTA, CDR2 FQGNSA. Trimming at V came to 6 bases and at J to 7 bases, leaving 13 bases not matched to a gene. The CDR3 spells CASRGWNSGRSNEQFF. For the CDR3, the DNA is TGTGCCAGCAGAGGGTGGAATAGCGGGAGATCGAATGAGCAGTTCTTC.

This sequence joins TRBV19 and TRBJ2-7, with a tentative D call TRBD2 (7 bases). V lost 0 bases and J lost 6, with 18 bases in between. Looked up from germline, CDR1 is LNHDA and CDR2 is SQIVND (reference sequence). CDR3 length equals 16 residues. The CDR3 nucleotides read TGTGCCAGTAGTATAGACGGATCTCGGGGGGCTGTCGAGCAGTACTTC. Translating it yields CASSIDGSRGAVEQYF. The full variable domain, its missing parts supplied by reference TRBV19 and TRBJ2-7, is DGGITQSPKYLFRKEGQNVTLSCEQNLNHDAMYWYRQDPGQGLRLIYYSQIVNDFQKGDIAEGYSVSREKKESFPLTVTSAQKNPTAFYLCASSIDGSRGAVEQYFGPGTRLTVT.

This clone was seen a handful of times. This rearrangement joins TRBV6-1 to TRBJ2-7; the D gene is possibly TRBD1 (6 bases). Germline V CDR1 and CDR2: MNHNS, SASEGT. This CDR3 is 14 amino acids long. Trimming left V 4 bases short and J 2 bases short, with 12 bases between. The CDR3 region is CASSVGAAAYEQYF. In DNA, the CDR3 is TGTGCCAGCAGTGTGGGGGCAGCCGCCTACGAGCAGTACTTC.

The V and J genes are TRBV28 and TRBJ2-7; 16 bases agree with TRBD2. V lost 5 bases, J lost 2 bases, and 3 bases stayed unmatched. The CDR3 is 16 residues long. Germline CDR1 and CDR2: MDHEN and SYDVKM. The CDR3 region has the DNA TGTGCCAGCAGTCTCGGGACTAGCGGGAGGGCCTACGAGCAGTACTTC. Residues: CASSLGTSGRAYEQYF.

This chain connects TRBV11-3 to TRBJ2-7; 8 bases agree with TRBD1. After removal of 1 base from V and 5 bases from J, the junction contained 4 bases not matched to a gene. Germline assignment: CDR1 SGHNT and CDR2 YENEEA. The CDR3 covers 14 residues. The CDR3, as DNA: TGTGCCAGCAGCTTAGTACAGGGGGAGCACGAGCAGTACTTC. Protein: CASSLVQGEHEQYF.

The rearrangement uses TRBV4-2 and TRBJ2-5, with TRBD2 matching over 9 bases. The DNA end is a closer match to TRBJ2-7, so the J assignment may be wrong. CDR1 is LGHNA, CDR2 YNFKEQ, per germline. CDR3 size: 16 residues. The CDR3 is CASSQGVAGAPYEQYF. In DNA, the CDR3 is TGTGCCAGCAGCCAAGGGGTAGCGGGAGCCCCCTACGAGCAGTACTTC.

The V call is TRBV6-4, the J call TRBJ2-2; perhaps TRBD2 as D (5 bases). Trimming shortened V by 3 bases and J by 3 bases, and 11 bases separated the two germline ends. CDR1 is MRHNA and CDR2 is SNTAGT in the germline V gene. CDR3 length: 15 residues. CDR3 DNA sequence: TGTGCCAGCAGTGAAAAGGGAGTGTACACCGGGGAGCTGTTTTTT. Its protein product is CASSEKGVYTGELFF.

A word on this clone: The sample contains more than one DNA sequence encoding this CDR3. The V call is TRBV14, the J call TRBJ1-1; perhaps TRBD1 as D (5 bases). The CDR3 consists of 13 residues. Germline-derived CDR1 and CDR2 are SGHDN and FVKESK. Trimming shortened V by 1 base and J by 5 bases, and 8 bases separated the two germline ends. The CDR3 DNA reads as TGTGCCAGCAGCCAAGTGGGGGGAACTGAAGCTTTCTTT. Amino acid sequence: CASSQVGGTEAFF.

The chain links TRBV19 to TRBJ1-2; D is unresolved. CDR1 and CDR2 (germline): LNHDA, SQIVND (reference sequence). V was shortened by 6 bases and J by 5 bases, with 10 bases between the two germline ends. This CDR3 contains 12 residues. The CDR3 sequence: CASRGEIYGYTF. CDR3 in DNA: TGTGCCAGTAGGGGCGAGATTTATGGCTACACCTTC.

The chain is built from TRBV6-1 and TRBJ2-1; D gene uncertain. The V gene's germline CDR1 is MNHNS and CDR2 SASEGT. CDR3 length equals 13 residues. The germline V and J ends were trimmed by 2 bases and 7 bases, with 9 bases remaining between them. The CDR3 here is CASSEIGLNEQFF. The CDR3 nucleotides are TGTGCCAGCAGTGAAATAGGGTTGAATGAGCAGTTCTTC.

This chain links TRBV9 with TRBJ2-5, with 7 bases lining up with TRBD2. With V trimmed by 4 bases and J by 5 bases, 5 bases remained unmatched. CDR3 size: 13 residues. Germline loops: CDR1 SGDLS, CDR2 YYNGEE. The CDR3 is CASSQLGGETQYF. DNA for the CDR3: TGTGCCAGCAGCCAGTTGGGGGGGGAGACCCAGTACTTC.

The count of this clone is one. The CDR3 region is CASSPAALDTQYF. The DNA for the CDR3 is TGTGCCAGCAGCCCGGCGGCGCTCGATACGCAGTATTTT. This chain joins TRBV7-3 and TRBJ2-3; D ambiguous. The CDR3 loop spans 13 amino acids. Germline V lookup: CDR1 SGHTA, CDR2 FQGTGA. Trimming took off 5 bases at V and 6 bases at J, with 12 bases between the two ends.

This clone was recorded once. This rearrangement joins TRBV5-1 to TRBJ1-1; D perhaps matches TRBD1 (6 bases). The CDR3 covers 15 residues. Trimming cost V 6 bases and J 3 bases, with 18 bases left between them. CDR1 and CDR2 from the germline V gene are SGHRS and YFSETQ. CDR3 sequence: CASKKGGDGYTEAFF. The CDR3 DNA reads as TGCGCCAGCAAAAAAGGGGGTGACGGGTACACTGAAGCTTTCTTT.

The CDR3 loop reads CASRHDKGGGQGVEKLFF. The CDR3 nucleotides are TGTGCCAGCAGGCACGACAAAGGAGGGGGACAGGGGGTAGAAAAACTGTTTTTT. The chain carries TRBV27 and TRBJ1-4, with 11 bases fitting TRBD1. The CDR3 sequence is 18 residues long. After removal of 6 bases from V and 8 bases from J, the junction contained 17 bases not matched to a gene. Germline lookup yields CDR1 MNHEY and CDR2 SMNVEV (reference sequence).

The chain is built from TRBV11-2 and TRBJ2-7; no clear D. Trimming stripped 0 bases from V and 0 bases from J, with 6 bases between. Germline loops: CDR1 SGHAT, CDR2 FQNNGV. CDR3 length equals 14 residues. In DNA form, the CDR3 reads TGTGCCAGCAGCTTAGAGCCGTCCTCCTACGAGCAGTACTTC. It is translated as CASSLEPSSYEQYF.

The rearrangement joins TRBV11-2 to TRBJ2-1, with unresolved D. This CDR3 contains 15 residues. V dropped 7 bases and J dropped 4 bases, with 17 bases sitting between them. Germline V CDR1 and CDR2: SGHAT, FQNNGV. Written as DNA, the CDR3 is TGTGCCAGCAAACGAGTCAAGGGCTTTTACAATGAGCAGTTCTTC. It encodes CASKRVKGFYNEQFF.

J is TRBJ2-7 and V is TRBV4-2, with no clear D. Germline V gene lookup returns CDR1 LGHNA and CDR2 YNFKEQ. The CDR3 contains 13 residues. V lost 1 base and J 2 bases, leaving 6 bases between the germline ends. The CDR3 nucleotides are TGTGCCAGCAGCCAAGGCGCAACCTACGAGCAGTACTTC. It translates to CASSQGATYEQYF.

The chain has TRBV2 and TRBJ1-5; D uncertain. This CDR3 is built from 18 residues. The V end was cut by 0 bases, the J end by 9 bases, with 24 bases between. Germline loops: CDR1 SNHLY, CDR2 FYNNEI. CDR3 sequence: CASSEALIGSGKPRPQHF. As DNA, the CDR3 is TGTGCCAGCAGTGAAGCGCTTATCGGGTCAGGAAAACCCCGGCCCCAGCATTTT.

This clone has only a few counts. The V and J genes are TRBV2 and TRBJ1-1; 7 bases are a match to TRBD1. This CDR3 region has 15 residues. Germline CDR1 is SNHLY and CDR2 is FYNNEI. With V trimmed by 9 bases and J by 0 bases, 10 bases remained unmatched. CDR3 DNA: TGTGCCAGTACTCGAGCGGGACAGTTGAACACTGAAGCTTTCTTT. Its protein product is CASTRAGQLNTEAFF.

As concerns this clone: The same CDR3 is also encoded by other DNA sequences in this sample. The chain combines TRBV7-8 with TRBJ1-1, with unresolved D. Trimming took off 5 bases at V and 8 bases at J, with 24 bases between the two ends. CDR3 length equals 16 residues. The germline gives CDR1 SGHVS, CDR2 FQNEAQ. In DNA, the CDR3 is TGTGCCAGCAGCCTAGGTAGGCTCGAACCCTTCGGGGAAGCTTTCTTT. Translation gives CASSLGRLEPFGEAFF.

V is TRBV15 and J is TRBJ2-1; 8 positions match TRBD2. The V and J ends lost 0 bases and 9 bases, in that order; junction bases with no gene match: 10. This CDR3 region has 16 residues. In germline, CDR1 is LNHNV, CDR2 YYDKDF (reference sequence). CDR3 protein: CATSRDPREGFSEQFF. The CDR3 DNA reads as TGTGCCACCAGCAGAGATCCCCGGGAGGGCTTCAGTGAGCAGTTCTTC.

CDR3 bases: TGTGCCAGCAGCTTAAACGGCGGAGGGGACTACAATGAGCAGTTCTTC. Encoded protein: CASSLNGGGDYNEQFF. V and J are TRBV7-2 and TRBJ2-1; the D gene is possibly TRBD2 (6 bases). Germline V gives CDR1 SGHTA, CDR2 FQGNSA. The V and J ends lost 2 bases and 3 bases respectively, with 14 bases between them. This CDR3 is 16 amino acids long. The full variable domain, in which reference TRBV7-2 and TRBJ2-1 provide the parts outside the CDR3, is GAGVSQSPSNKVTEKGKDVELRCDPISGHTALYWYRQSLGQGLEFLIYFQGNSAPDKSGLPSDRFSAERTGGSVSTLTIQRTQQEDSAVYLCASSLNGGGDYNEQFFGPGTRLTVL.

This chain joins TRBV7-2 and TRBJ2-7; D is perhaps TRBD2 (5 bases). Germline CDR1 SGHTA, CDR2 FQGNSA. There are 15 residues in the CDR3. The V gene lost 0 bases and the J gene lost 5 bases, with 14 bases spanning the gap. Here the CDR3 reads CASSLALPGSNEQYF. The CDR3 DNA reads TGTGCCAGCAGCTTAGCCTTACCGGGGTCCAACGAGCAGTACTTC.